Given below is one TCR beta chain in context. The antigen is undetermined. The germline V and J ends were trimmed by 8 bases and 4 bases, with 13 bases remaining between them. Germline V CDR1 and CDR2: SQVTM, ANQGSEA. This CDR3 spans 12 amino acids. Collection occurred without any documented infections or immune events in donors. This sample is part of a study of identifying expanded T cells in peripheral blood. The table came from immunoSEQ multiplex PCR; TCRdb's copy has only in-frame clones and leaves some out. Here the sample spans around 99,000 clones, 88% being singletons. Regarding the study as a whole: Approximately 1.1 clones differed between technical replicates, versus approximately 16 and 20 over time. Clone count variance between roughly two-week samples rose with total template count.

Sequenced: blood. The chain has TRBV29-1 and TRBJ2-3; D not resolved. This sequence was found in a person aged 18 to 70 in good health. This CDR3 reads CSPQVSPDTQYF. The CDR3 coding sequence is TGCAGCCCCCAGGTTAGCCCAGATACGCAGTATTTT.